The rows below give T cell receptor beta chains drawn from one sample of a study of vaccination and CD4 T cells after COVID-19. TCRdb passed the PCR reads through MiXCR, listing each CDR3 protein once. The profile covers about 16,000 distinct CDR3 sequences, with 40% to 55% appearing a single time and 10% to 15% taken by the ten largest. The antigens these receptors bind are not known. The specimen was CD4+ T cells from blood, cultured in vitro. Source of these receptors: a human donor who had recovered from COVID-19. The CDR3 runs from the conserved cysteine through the conserved F or W. The order of the fields is CDR3 protein, CDR3 DNA, clone size, J gene, D gene, V gene. D genes are given only for firm matches. The listing skips clone size in some rows; elsewhere it reads once, few, many or a size class.

CDR3: CASSQWTRSRGYGYTF; DNA: TGTGCCAGCAGCCAGTGGACACGATCGAGGGGCTATGGCTACACCTTC; size: NA; J: TRBJ1-2; D: NA; V: TRBV14
CDR3: CASSARTGTLPQHF; DNA: TGTGCCAGCAGCGCTCGGACGGGGACCTTGCCCCAGCATTTT; size: NA; J: TRBJ1-5; D: NA; V: TRBV6-1
CDR3: CASTSGDSYEQYF; DNA: TGTGCCTCCACCTCGGGGGACTCCTACGAGCAGTACTTC; size: NA; J: TRBJ2-7; D: NA; V: TRBV2
CDR3: CASSQGRNTEAFF; DNA: TGTGCCAGTAGTCAGGGGCGGAACACTGAAGCTTTCTTT; size: few; J: TRBJ1-1; D: NA; V: TRBV19
CDR3: CASSRTGSGGYTF; DNA: TGTGCCAGCAGTCGTACAGGGTCCGGAGGCTACACCTTC; size: NA; J: TRBJ1-2; D: NA; V: TRBV6-1
CDR3: CASSLAQGAGDLYGYTF; DNA: TGCGCCAGCAGCTTGGCCCAGGGGGCCGGGGACCTCTATGGCTACACCTTC; size: NA; J: TRBJ1-2; D: TRBD1; V: TRBV5-1
CDR3: CASSRGRPTDTQYF; DNA: TGTGCCAGCAGTAGGGGCAGACCCACAGATACGCAGTATTTT; size: NA; J: TRBJ2-3; D: NA; V: TRBV6-1
CDR3: CASSFGTSPYEQYF; DNA: TGTGCCAGCAGCTTCGGGACTAGTCCCTACGAGCAGTACTTC; size: NA; J: TRBJ2-7; D: TRBD2; V: TRBV11-2
CDR3: CSARGGGFYEQYF; DNA: TGCAGTGCTAGAGGTGGGGGATTCTACGAGCAGTACTTC; size: NA; J: TRBJ2-7; D: NA; V: TRBV20-1
CDR3: CASSYRGLTDTQYF; DNA: TGTGCCAGCAGCTATAGGGGCCTCACAGATACGCAGTATTTT; size: NA; J: TRBJ2-3; D: NA; V: TRBV7-3
CDR3: CASTGPMNTEAFF; DNA: TGTGCCAGTACGGGACCGATGAACACTGAAGCTTTCTTT; size: few; J: TRBJ1-1; D: NA; V: TRBV28
CDR3: CASITPRTSGRHEQYF; DNA: TGTGCCAGCATAACCCCCCGGACTAGCGGGAGACACGAGCAGTACTTC; size: few; J: TRBJ2-7; D: TRBD2; V: TRBV28
CDR3: CASSQDGGAGGRETQYF; DNA: TGCGCCAGCAGCCAAGACGGGGGCGCAGGGGGCCGAGAGACCCAGTACTTC; size: NA; J: TRBJ2-5; D: TRBD1; V: TRBV4-3
CDR3: CASSGGLAGSSYYEQYF; DNA: TGTGCCAGCAGCGGGGGACTAGCGGGATCATCCTACTACGAGCAGTACTTC; size: NA; J: TRBJ2-7; D: TRBD2; V: TRBV7-8
CDR3: CASSLTPYYEQYF; DNA: TGTGCCAGCAGTTTAACCCCCTATTACGAGCAGTACTTC; size: NA; J: TRBJ2-7; D: NA; V: TRBV27
CDR3: CASSDDRGINEQYF; DNA: TGTGCCAGCAGTGACGACAGGGGGATCAACGAGCAGTACTTC; size: few; J: TRBJ2-7; D: TRBD1; V: TRBV6-1
CDR3: CDSSPPGARTYEQYF; DNA: TGTGACAGCTCACCGCCAGGGGCGCGAACCTACGAGCAGTACTTC; size: once; J: TRBJ2-7; D: NA; V: TRBV18
CDR3: CATSGLDEQFF; DNA: TGTGCCACCAGTGGATTGGATGAGCAGTTCTTC; size: NA; J: TRBJ2-1; D: NA; V: TRBV24-1
CDR3: CASNRVGEGGGYTF; DNA: TGTGCCAGTAACAGAGTGGGGGAAGGGGGTGGCTACACCTTC; size: few; J: TRBJ1-2; D: NA; V: TRBV19
CDR3: CATSDPTSGDYNEQFF; DNA: TGTGCCACCAGTGACCCGACTAGCGGGGACTACAATGAGCAGTTCTTC; size: medium-sized; J: TRBJ2-1; D: TRBD2; V: TRBV24-1
CDR3: CASSLTGTTDTQYF; DNA: TGTGCCAGCAGCTTGACAGGGACCACAGATACGCAGTATTTT; size: few; J: TRBJ2-3; D: NA; V: TRBV5-4
CDR3: CASGRRGWEKLFF; DNA: TGTGCCAGCGGTCGCAGGGGTTGGGAAAAACTGTTTTTT; size: NA; J: TRBJ1-4; D: NA; V: TRBV6-1
CDR3: CASSTVNTEAFF; DNA: TGTGCCAGCAGTACGGTGAACACTGAAGCTTTCTTT; size: few; J: TRBJ1-1; D: NA; V: TRBV6-1
CDR3: CASSQTTNTEAFF; DNA: TGTGCCAGCTCACAGACAACGAACACTGAAGCTTTCTTT; size: NA; J: TRBJ1-1; D: NA; V: TRBV18
CDR3: CASRGQGRDYGYTF; DNA: TGTGCCAGTAGGGGACAGGGACGGGACTATGGCTACACCTTC; size: NA; J: TRBJ1-2; D: TRBD1; V: TRBV19
CDR3: CATSDLPTSGIQETQYF; DNA: TGTGCCACCAGTGATTTGCCTACTAGCGGGATCCAAGAGACCCAGTACTTC; size: NA; J: TRBJ2-5; D: TRBD2; V: TRBV24-1
CDR3: CAISETRGTDTQYF; DNA: TGTGCCATCAGCGAAACTAGGGGCACAGATACGCAGTATTTT; size: NA; J: TRBJ2-3; D: NA; V: TRBV10-3
CDR3: CASSPSGGHEQFF; DNA: TGTGCCAGCAGCCCTAGCGGGGGACATGAGCAGTTCTTC; size: NA; J: TRBJ2-1; D: TRBD2; V: TRBV7-3
CDR3: CASSRVVASSSYEQYF; DNA: TGCGCCAGCAGCCGCGTAGTAGCGTCCAGCTCCTACGAGCAGTACTTC; size: NA; J: TRBJ2-7; D: NA; V: TRBV4-1
CDR3: CAISDGDPYGYTF; DNA: TGTGCCATCAGTGATGGGGATCCCTATGGCTACACCTTC; size: NA; J: TRBJ1-2; D: NA; V: TRBV10-3
CDR3: CASSETGSSGANVLTF; DNA: TGTGCCAGCAGTGAAACAGGGAGCTCTGGGGCCAACGTCCTGACTTTC; size: NA; J: TRBJ2-6; D: NA; V: TRBV6-1
CDR3: CAITKGLAGTPPYEQYF; DNA: TGTGCCATCACCAAAGGACTAGCGGGAACCCCACCCTACGAGCAGTACTTC; size: NA; J: TRBJ2-7; D: TRBD2; V: TRBV10-3
CDR3: CAWSDGTRGDEQFF; DNA: TGTGCCTGGAGTGACGGGACTAGGGGTGATGAGCAGTTCTTC; size: NA; J: TRBJ2-1; D: TRBD2; V: TRBV30
CDR3: CASSYMAGRTDTQYF; DNA: TGTGCCAGCAGTTACATGGCCGGCCGCACAGATACGCAGTATTTT; size: few; J: TRBJ2-3; D: NA; V: TRBV6-5
CDR3: CASSPGAGSGNTIYF; DNA: TGTGCCAGCAGTCCAGGGGCAGGGTCGGGAAACACCATATATTTT; size: NA; J: TRBJ1-3; D: NA; V: TRBV27
CDR3: CSAPLRNTQYF; DNA: TGCAGTGCCCCGTTAAGGAATACGCAGTATTTT; size: NA; J: TRBJ2-3; D: NA; V: TRBV20-1
CDR3: CASSPTTAQETQYF; DNA: TGTGCCAGCTCACCCACGACAGCCCAAGAGACCCAGTACTTC; size: NA; J: TRBJ2-5; D: NA; V: TRBV18
CDR3: CSARRFSSYGYTF; DNA: TGCAGTGCTCGCAGGTTTAGTAGCTATGGCTACACCTTC; size: NA; J: TRBJ1-2; D: NA; V: TRBV20-1
CDR3: CSARREIGGGTPQHF; DNA: TGCAGTGCTCGACGAGAGATAGGGGGCGGGACGCCCCAGCATTTT; size: few; J: TRBJ1-5; D: TRBD1; V: TRBV20-1
CDR3: CASRPLAGGPEQYF; DNA: TGTGCCAGCAGGCCCCTAGCGGGGGGGCCTGAGCAGTACTTC; size: NA; J: TRBJ2-7; D: TRBD2; V: TRBV6-2/TRBV6-3
CDR3: CAWSVLAGGDEQFF; DNA: TGTGCCTGGAGTGTCCTAGCGGGGGGGGATGAGCAGTTCTTC; size: NA; J: TRBJ2-1; D: TRBD2; V: TRBV30
CDR3: CASSLRTSGNNEQFF; DNA: TGTGCCAGCAGCCTCCGGACTAGCGGCAACAATGAGCAGTTCTTC; size: NA; J: TRBJ2-1; D: TRBD2; V: TRBV11-3
CDR3: CASSLFAGDSYNEQFF; DNA: TGTGCCAGCAGCCTCTTTGCGGGAGATAGCTACAATGAGCAGTTCTTC; size: NA; J: TRBJ2-1; D: TRBD2; V: TRBV11-3
CDR3: CATSDPGTANTGELFF; DNA: TGTGCCACCAGTGACCCTGGGACAGCGAACACCGGGGAGCTGTTTTTT; size: NA; J: TRBJ2-2; D: TRBD1; V: TRBV24-1
CDR3: CASSSRSGTSGGLLDTQYF; DNA: TGTGCCAGCAGCTCGAGATCTGGGACTAGCGGGGGCCTGTTGGATACGCAGTATTTT; size: NA; J: TRBJ2-3; D: TRBD2; V: TRBV7-2
CDR3: CASSPTRPILHF; DNA: TGTGCCAGCAGCCCCACCAGGCCGATCCTCCACTTT; size: NA; J: TRBJ1-6; D: NA; V: TRBV28
CDR3: CASSNPGQGLNTEAFF; DNA: TGTGCCAGTAGTAACCCGGGACAGGGTTTGAACACTGAAGCTTTCTTT; size: NA; J: TRBJ1-1; D: TRBD1; V: TRBV19
CDR3: CASSLGGAGRYGYTF; DNA: TGTGCCAGCAGTTTAGGGGGAGCCGGACGGTATGGCTACACCTTC; size: NA; J: TRBJ1-2; D: NA; V: TRBV12-3/TRBV12-4
CDR3: CASSRDQGYAGYTF; DNA: TGTGCCAGCAGCCGCGACCAGGGTTATGCTGGCTACACCTTC; size: NA; J: TRBJ1-2; D: NA; V: TRBV7-8
CDR3: CASSLGTGRSNEQFF; DNA: TGTGCCAGCAGCCTAGGGACAGGTCGGAGCAATGAGCAGTTCTTC; size: NA; J: TRBJ2-1; D: TRBD1; V: TRBV7-2
CDR3: CSVRQGSDGYTF; DNA: TGCAGCGTTAGACAGGGATCGGATGGCTACACCTTC; size: once; J: TRBJ1-2; D: TRBD1; V: TRBV29-1
CDR3: CASSSDVWTGHNTEAFF; DNA: TGTGCCAGCAGTTCAGACGTCTGGACAGGACATAACACTGAAGCTTTCTTT; size: NA; J: TRBJ1-1; D: TRBD1; V: TRBV6-5
CDR3: CASSDGGYTF; DNA: TGTGCCAGCAGTGACGGGGGCTACACCTTC; size: NA; J: TRBJ1-2; D: NA; V: TRBV2
CDR3: CASGLGVVYYGYTF; DNA: TGTGCTAGTGGTTTGGGAGTAGTATACTATGGCTACACCTTC; size: NA; J: TRBJ1-2; D: NA; V: TRBV12-5
CDR3: CATSNRDSNQPQHF; DNA: TGTGCCACCAGCAACCGGGACAGCAATCAGCCCCAGCATTTT; size: NA; J: TRBJ1-5; D: NA; V: TRBV15
CDR3: CSAENREMNTEAFF; DNA: TGCAGTGCGGAGAACAGGGAGATGAACACTGAAGCTTTCTTT; size: NA; J: TRBJ1-1; D: NA; V: TRBV20-1
CDR3: CAISLTDRGNQPQHF; DNA: TGTGCCATCAGTCTCACGGACAGGGGAAATCAGCCCCAGCATTTT; size: NA; J: TRBJ1-5; D: TRBD1; V: TRBV10-3
CDR3: CATRAGGSGEQYF; DNA: TGTGCCACCAGAGCGGGAGGGTCCGGCGAGCAGTACTTC; size: NA; J: TRBJ2-7; D: TRBD2; V: TRBV2
CDR3: CASSQDSGGGYTF; DNA: TGTGCCAGCAGCCAAGACTCCGGGGGCGGCTACACCTTC; size: NA; J: TRBJ1-2; D: NA; V: TRBV7-2
CDR3: CASSLQESNYGYTF; DNA: TGTGCCAGCAGTTTGCAGGAGTCTAACTATGGCTACACCTTC; size: NA; J: TRBJ1-2; D: NA; V: TRBV6-5